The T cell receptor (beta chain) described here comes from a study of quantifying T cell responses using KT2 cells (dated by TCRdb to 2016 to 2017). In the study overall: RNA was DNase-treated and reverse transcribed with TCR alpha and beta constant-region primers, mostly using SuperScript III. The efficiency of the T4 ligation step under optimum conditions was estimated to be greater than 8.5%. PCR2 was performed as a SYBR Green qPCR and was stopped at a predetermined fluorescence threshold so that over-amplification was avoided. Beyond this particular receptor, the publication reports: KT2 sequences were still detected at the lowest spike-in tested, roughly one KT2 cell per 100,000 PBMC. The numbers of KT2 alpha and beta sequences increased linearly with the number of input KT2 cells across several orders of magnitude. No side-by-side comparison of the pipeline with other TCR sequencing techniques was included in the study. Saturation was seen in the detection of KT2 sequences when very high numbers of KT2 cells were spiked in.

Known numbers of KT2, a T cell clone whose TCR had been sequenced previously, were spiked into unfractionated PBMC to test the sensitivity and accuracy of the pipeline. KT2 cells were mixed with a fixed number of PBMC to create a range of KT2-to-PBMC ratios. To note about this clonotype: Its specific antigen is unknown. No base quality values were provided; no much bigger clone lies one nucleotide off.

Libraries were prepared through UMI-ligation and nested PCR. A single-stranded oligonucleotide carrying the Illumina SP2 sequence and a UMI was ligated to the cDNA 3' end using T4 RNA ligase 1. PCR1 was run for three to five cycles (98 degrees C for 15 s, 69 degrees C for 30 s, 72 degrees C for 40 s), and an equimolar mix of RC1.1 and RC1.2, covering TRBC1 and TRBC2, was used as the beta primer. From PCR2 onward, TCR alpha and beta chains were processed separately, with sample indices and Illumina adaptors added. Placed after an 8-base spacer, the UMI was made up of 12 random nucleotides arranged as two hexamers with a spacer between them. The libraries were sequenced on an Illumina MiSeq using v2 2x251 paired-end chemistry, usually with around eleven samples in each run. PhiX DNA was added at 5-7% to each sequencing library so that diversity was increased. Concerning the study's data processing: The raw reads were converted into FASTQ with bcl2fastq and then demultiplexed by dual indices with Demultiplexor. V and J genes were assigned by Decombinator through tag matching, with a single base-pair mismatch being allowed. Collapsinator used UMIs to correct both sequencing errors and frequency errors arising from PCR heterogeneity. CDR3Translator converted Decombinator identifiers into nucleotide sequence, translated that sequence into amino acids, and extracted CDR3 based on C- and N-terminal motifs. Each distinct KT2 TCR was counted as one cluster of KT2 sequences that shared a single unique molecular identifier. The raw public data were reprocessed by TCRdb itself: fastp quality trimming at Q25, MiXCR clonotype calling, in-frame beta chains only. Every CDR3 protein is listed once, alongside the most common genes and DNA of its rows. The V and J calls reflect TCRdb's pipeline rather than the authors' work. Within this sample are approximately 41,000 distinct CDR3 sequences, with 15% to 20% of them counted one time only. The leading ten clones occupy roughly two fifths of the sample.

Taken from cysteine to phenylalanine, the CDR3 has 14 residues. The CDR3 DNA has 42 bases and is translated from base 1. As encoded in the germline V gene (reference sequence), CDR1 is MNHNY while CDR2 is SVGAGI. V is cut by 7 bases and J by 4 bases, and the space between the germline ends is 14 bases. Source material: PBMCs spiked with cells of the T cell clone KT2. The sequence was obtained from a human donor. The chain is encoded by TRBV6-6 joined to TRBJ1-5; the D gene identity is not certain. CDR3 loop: CASTKKEGNQPQHF. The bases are TGTGCCAGCACCAAAAAGGAGGGAAATCAGCCCCAGCATTTT.